The 19 T cell receptor beta chains in this list originate from one sample, sequenced in a study of blood T cell repertoires in COVID-19. The assay was immunoSEQ multiplex PCR, and TCRdb's table has in-frame clones only and misses some. The sample has approximately 180,000 clones, 82% seen once; the top ten hold 5.2%. The material sequenced was PBMCs or T cells enriched from blood (not recorded which). The receptors were gathered from a woman aged 55 to 70 with acute COVID-19.

The rearrangement links TRBV19 to TRBJ1-2; 9 nucleotides match TRBD1. V gave up 6 bases and J gave up 5 bases; unmatched junction bases: 7. CDR3 length: 14 amino acids. The germline CDR1 and CDR2 sequences are LNHDA and SQIVND (reference sequence). This chain's CDR3 is CASRNPGTGYGYTF. The CDR3 nucleotides read TGTGCCAGTAGGAACCCCGGGACAGGGTATGGCTACACCTTC.

This chain connects TRBV30 to TRBJ2-1, with 11 positions matching TRBD2. The junction had 6 bases not matched to a gene; V was cut back by 4 bases and J by 4 bases. Germline V gene lookup returns CDR1 GTSNPN and CDR2 SVGIG (reference sequence). The CDR3 consists of 15 residues. Here the CDR3 reads CAWTRLAGPYNEQFF. CDR3 bases: TGTGCCTGGACCCGACTAGCGGGGCCTTACAATGAGCAGTTCTTC. The complete variable domain, with remaining parts taken from reference TRBV30 and TRBJ2-1, reads SQTIHQWPATLVQPVGSPLSLECTVEGTSNPNLYWYRQAAGRGLQLLFYSVGIGQISSEVPQNLSASRPQDRQFILSSKKLLLSDSGFYLCAWTRLAGPYNEQFFGPGTRLTVL.

The chain links TRBV28 to TRBJ1-1; 8 bases are shared with TRBD1. The length of the CDR3 is 16 residues. V dropped 10 bases and J dropped 0; count of bases not matched to a gene: 13. CDR1 and CDR2 from the germline V gene are MDHEN and SYDVKM. The CDR3 DNA reads TGTGCCATCACAGGAACCGGGACAGGATTGAACACTGAAGCTTTCTTT. Residues: CAITGTGTGLNTEAFF.

The rearrangement links TRBV27 to TRBJ2-1; possibly TRBD1 for D (6 bases). The length of the CDR3 is 17 residues. Germline V gives CDR1 MNHEY, CDR2 SMNVEV (reference sequence). Trimming took 3 bases from V and 0 from J, leaving 15 bases between them. In DNA, the CDR3 is TGTGCCAGCAGTTTCGTACAGGGTACTAGCTCCTACAATGAGCAGTTCTTC. It encodes CASSFVQGTSSYNEQFF.

V and J are TRBV10-3 and TRBJ1-4; weak D call: TRBD1 (5 bases). Trimming removed 8 bases from V and 5 bases from J, with 15 bases in between. Germline CDR1 and CDR2: ENHRY and SYGVKD. The CDR3 is 14 amino acids. The CDR3 reads CAIRAGNPNEKLFF. In DNA form, the CDR3 reads TGTGCCATCCGCGCAGGGAACCCGAATGAAAAACTGTTTTTT.

V and J are TRBV7-9 and TRBJ2-5; a possible D gene is TRBD2 (5 bases). CDR1 and CDR2 from the germline V gene are SEHNR and FQNEAQ (reference sequence). With 10 bases removed from V and 0 bases from J, the gap between germline ends came to 15 bases. The CDR3 is 14 amino acids. The CDR3 loop is CAINPTGNQETQYF. The CDR3 DNA sequence: TGTGCCATCAACCCAACCGGGAACCAAGAGACCCAGTACTTC.

This clone was found once. In nucleotides, the CDR3 is TGCAGTGCTAGAGATGCGGGGGCCGCTTTCTTT. This encodes CSARDAGAAFF. The gene calls are TRBV20-1 and TRBJ1-1, with D perhaps matching TRBD1 (6 bases). Germline V CDR1 and CDR2: DFQATT, SNEGSKA (reference sequence). Trimming shortened V by 0 bases and J by 11 bases, and 10 bases separated the two germline ends. This CDR3 has 11 residues.

The chain joins TRBV15 to TRBJ2-1; possibly TRBD2 for D (7 bases). CDR3 size: 16 residues. Trimming pared 4 bases from V and 6 bases from J, leaving 19 bases between. CDR1 and CDR2 from the germline V gene are LNHNV and YYDKDF (reference sequence). The CDR3 DNA reads TGTGCCACCAGCAAGGGGGGGGCTGGAGCGGGCAATGAGCAGTTCTTC. Its translation: CATSKGGAGAGNEQFF.

V gene TRBV7-9 combines with J gene TRBJ2-1, with TRBD1 as a possible D gene (6 bases). Germline V gene sequence: CDR1 SEHNR, CDR2 FQNEAQ (reference sequence). Trimming took 2 bases from V and 4 from J, leaving 15 bases between them. The CDR3 has 16 residues. CDR3 coding DNA: TGTGCCAGCAGCTTACGCCAGGGGCCCCATTACAATGAGCAGTTCTTC. Amino acid sequence: CASSLRQGPHYNEQFF.

This chain joins TRBV25-1 and TRBJ2-7; D might be TRBD1 (5 bases). V was shortened by 5 bases and J by 4 bases, with 12 bases between the two germline ends. The CDR3 loop spans 13 amino acids. Germline V CDR1 and CDR2: MGHDK, SYGVNS. The CDR3 region has the DNA TGTGCCAGCAGTAGGCAGGGTTCATACGAGCAGTACGTC. This gives the protein CASSRQGSYEQYV.

This clone came up once. The V call is TRBV15, the J call TRBJ2-7, with D tentatively TRBD2 (5 bases). V lost 5 bases and J 1 base, leaving 21 bases between the germline ends. This CDR3 is 17 amino acids long. Germline V lookup: CDR1 LNHNV, CDR2 YYDKDF (reference sequence). The CDR3 loop is CATSPPRGLQSSYEQYF. The CDR3 DNA reads as TGTGCCACCAGCCCCCCCCGCGGGCTACAATCTTCCTACGAGCAGTACTTC. Supplemented by reference TRBV15 and TRBJ2-7, the full variable domain reads DAMVIQNPRYQVTQFGKPVTLSCSQTLNHNVMYWYQQKSSQAPKLLFHYYDKDFNNEADTPDNFQSRRPNTSFCFLDIRSPGLGDTAMYLCATSPPRGLQSSYEQYFGPGTRLTVT.

The table lists this clone with a count of one. The chain is built from TRBV27 and TRBJ1-4; TRBD1 aligns across 11 bases. With 4 bases clipped from V and 10 bases from J, the junction kept 11 bases outside the gene matches. Germline V gene sequence: CDR1 MNHEY, CDR2 SMNVEV (reference sequence). The CDR3 contains 16 residues. CDR3 sequence: CASSSPFRDRGRKLFF. Written as DNA, the CDR3 is TGTGCCAGCAGTTCTCCTTTTCGGGACAGGGGGAGAAAACTGTTTTTT.

The chain recombines TRBV4-3 with TRBJ1-2; 7 nucleotides line up with TRBD1. CDR1 and CDR2 from the germline V gene are LGHNA and YSLEER. This CDR3 is 15 amino acids long. V shed 3 bases, J shed 4 bases, and the junction held 8 bases outside the gene matches. The CDR3 here is CASSHQQGSIYGYTF. The CDR3 nucleotides read TGCGCCAGCAGCCATCAACAGGGGTCTATCTATGGCTACACCTTC.

This sequence joins TRBV9 and TRBJ1-2; 7 nucleotides agree with TRBD1. Germline lookup yields CDR1 SGDLS and CDR2 YYNGEE. The CDR3 has 13 amino acids. The trim removed 3 bases at V and 5 bases at J, leaving 4 bases unmatched. Written as DNA, the CDR3 is TGTGCCAGCAGCGCCACAGGGGAGTATGGCTACACCTTC. Residues: CASSATGEYGYTF.

The V and J genes are TRBV7-9 and TRBJ2-1; 9 nucleotides match TRBD2. Germline V gives CDR1 SEHNR, CDR2 FQNEAQ (reference sequence). This CDR3 region has 15 residues. The V gene end was trimmed by 3 bases and the J gene end by 3 bases; junction bases not matched to a gene: 3. The CDR3 sequence: CASSFYSGSYNEQFF. The CDR3, as DNA: TGTGCCAGCAGCTTCTATAGCGGGAGCTACAATGAGCAGTTCTTC.

The chain links TRBV15 to TRBJ1-2, with 8 bases aligning to TRBD1. The CDR3 is made up of 15 amino acids. In germline, CDR1 is LNHNV, CDR2 YYDKDF (reference sequence). Trimming at V came to 1 base and at J to 0 bases, leaving 1 base not matched to a gene. The CDR3 here is CATSRGDRPNYGYTF. The CDR3 DNA is TGTGCCACCAGCAGAGGGGACAGGCCTAACTATGGCTACACCTTC.

The rearrangement uses TRBV7-9 and TRBJ1-1; 8 nucleotides agree with TRBD1. From germline, CDR1 is SEHNR and CDR2 FQNEAQ (reference sequence). The CDR3 sequence is 16 residues long. J lost 1 base, V lost 5 bases, and 9 bases had no gene match. Here the CDR3 DNA reads TGTGCCAGCAGCCCAACCCCCGGACAGGGGAACACTGAAGCTTTCTTT. Translated: CASSPTPGQGNTEAFF.

This chain uses TRBV7-9 with TRBJ1-3; D call uncertain. The CDR3 spans 12 residues. From germline, CDR1 is SEHNR and CDR2 FQNEAQ (reference sequence). Deletions cut 4 bases from V and 6 bases from J, with 7 bases between. CDR3 sequence reads: CASSSGENTIYF. For the CDR3, the DNA is TGTGCCAGCAGCTCGGGTGAAAACACCATATATTTT.

This clone was recorded a few times. V gene TRBV3-1 (or the pseudogene TRBV3-2) combines with J gene TRBJ2-1, with 15 bases lining up with TRBD2. Trimming took 6 bases from V and 9 from J; bases not matched to a gene: 9. The CDR3 sequence is 16 residues long. The V gene's germline CDR1 is LGHDT and CDR2 YNNKEL (reference sequence). The CDR3 nucleotides read TGTGCCAGCAGTCTTGGGACTAGCGGGAGGTTGGGTGAGCAGTTCTTC. Amino acids: CASSLGTSGRLGEQFF.